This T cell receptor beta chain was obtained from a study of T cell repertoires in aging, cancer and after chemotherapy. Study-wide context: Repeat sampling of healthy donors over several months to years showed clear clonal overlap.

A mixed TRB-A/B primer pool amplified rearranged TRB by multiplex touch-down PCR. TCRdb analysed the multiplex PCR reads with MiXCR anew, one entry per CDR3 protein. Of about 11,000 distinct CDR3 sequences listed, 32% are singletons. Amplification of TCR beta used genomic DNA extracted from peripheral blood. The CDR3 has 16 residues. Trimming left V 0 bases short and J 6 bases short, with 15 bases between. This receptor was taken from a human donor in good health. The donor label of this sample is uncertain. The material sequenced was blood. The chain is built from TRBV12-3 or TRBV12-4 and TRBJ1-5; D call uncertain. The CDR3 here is CASSLAGPMSGQPQHF. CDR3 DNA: TGTGCCAGCAGTTTAGCCGGACCTATGTCGGGTCAGCCCCAGCATTTT.